This note documents a single TCR beta chain sequence. Its antigen is currently unknown. TCRdb independently ran MiXCR on the 5' RACE reads; one entry per CDR3 protein. The sample has more than 100,000 distinct CDR3 sequences, about 6% seen once. The data are from a study of T-cell memory formation after mild COVID-19. Study findings and constraints: Pre-infection memory showed some responding clones, and this suggested that cross-reactive memory joined. Later expanders leaned toward CD4+, whereas clones contracting from day 15 to 85 were balanced CD4/CD8. Specificity for SARS-CoV-2 was not confirmed among the second-wave clones peaking on day 37.

V was trimmed by 1 base and J by 4 bases, leaving 12 bases between them. Germline CDR1 SGDLS, CDR2 YYNGEE. The CDR3 extends over 15 amino acids. This rearrangement joins TRBV9 to TRBJ2-4; D is undetermined. This receptor was identified in an adult woman who had mild COVID-19 (a few samples of this study predate the infection). Cell type and time point are not known. The sequencing sample was made of PBMCs or a T cell subset sorted from them (not recorded which). This CDR3 is CASSVRPVEKNIQYF. CDR3 in DNA: TGTGCCAGCAGCGTAAGGCCCGTAGAGAAAAACATTCAGTACTTC.